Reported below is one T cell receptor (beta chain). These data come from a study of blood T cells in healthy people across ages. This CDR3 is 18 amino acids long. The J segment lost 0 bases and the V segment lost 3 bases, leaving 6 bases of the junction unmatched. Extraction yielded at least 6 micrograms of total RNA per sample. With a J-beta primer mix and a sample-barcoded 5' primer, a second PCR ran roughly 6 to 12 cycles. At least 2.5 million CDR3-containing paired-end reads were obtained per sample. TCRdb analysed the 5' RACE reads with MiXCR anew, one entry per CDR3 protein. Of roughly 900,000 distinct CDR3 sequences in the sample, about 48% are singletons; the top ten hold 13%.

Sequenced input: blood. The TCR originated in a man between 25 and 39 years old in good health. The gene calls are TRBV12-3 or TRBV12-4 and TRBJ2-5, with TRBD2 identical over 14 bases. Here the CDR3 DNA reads TGTGCCAGCAGTTTGGGACTAGCGGGGGCGATGTACCAAGAGACCCAGTACTTC. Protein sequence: CASSLGLAGAMYQETQYF.